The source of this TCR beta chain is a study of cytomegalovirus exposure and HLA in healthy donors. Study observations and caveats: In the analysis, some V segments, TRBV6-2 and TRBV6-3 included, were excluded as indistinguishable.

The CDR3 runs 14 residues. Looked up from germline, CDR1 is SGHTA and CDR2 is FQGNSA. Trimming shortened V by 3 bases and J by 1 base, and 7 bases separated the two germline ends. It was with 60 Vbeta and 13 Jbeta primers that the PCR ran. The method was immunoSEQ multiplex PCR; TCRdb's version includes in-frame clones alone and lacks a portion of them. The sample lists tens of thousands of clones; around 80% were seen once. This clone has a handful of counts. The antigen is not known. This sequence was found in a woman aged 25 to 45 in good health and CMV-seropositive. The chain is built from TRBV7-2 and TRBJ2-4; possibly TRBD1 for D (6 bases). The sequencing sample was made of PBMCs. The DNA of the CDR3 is TGTGCCAGCAGCTTCGACAGGGCCAAAAACATTCAGTACTTC. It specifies CASSFDRAKNIQYF.